This TCR beta chain emerged from a study of beta chain features in type 1 diabetes. CD45RO/CCR7/CD25/CD127/CD95/CD27 staining was used to isolate CD4+ naive, central memory, regulatory and stem cell-like memory cells by sorting. This clone was seen a few times. Its antigen remains unknown. This CDR3 comprises 17 residues. With 4 bases removed from V and 7 bases from J, the gap between germline ends came to 23 bases. CDR1 MNHEY and CDR2 SMNVEV come from the germline V gene (reference sequence). The study reverse transcribed the entire isolated RNA, so it sequenced expressed TCRB transcripts. The protocol was immunoSEQ multiplex PCR, while the TCRdb copy is restricted to in-frame clones and leaves out a portion. The table has about 740,000 clones, around an eighth seen once. Broader study findings: Individuals with type 1 diabetes displayed fewer insertions and more deletions at VDJ junctions. Within the patient group, naive, central memory and Treg TCRB repertoires appeared more similar to each other than within healthy donors. Moderate yet significant TCRB CDR3 shortening was seen in Type 1 diabetes patients in all four CD4+ subsets.

The chain carries TRBV27 and TRBJ2-1; D is possibly TRBD1 (6 bases). The source is a man in his late teens or twenties with type 1 diabetes. The sequencing sample was made of naive CD4+ T cells from blood. CDR3 nucleotides: TGTGCCAGCAGTTACTCCCTCACAGGGATGAGGGTGAATGAGCAGTTCTTC. It translates to CASSYSLTGMRVNEQFF.